This passage covers 13 T cell receptor beta chains from one sample sequenced in a study of cytomegalovirus exposure and HLA in healthy donors. Primers for the PCR totalled 60 Vbeta and 13 Jbeta. Repertoires were generated with immunoSEQ multiplex PCR, while TCRdb's copy carries only in-frame clones and drops some. The sample contains 100,000 or so clones, over 75% of which appear only once. Sequences were obtained from PBMCs. The receptors come from a man aged 30 to 39 in good health and CMV-seronegative.

The chain has TRBV4-3 and TRBJ2-1; D uncertain. The length of the CDR3 is 15 residues. Germline CDR1 and CDR2: LGHNA and YSLEER. V lost 3 bases to trimming and J lost 0 bases, with 9 bases between them. The CDR3 sequence: CASSHDASSYNEQFF. DNA for the CDR3: TGCGCCAGCAGCCATGACGCTAGCTCCTACAATGAGCAGTTCTTC.

The chain links TRBV6-1 to TRBJ2-7; D remains unclear. Germline lookup yields CDR1 MNHNS and CDR2 SASEGT. V was trimmed by 7 bases and J by 5 bases, leaving 9 bases between them. The CDR3 length is 11 residues. The CDR3 sequence is CASNDWDEQYF. As DNA, the CDR3 is TGTGCCAGCAACGACTGGGACGAGCAGTACTTC.

CDR3 DNA sequence: TGTGCCAGTAGTACCCCCCGGACAGGGGGCGACGAGCAGTACTTC. Encoded protein: CASSTPRTGGDEQYF. This chain links TRBV19 with TRBJ2-7, with 11 bases identical to TRBD1. Germline lookup yields CDR1 LNHDA and CDR2 SQIVND (reference sequence). The J segment lost 5 bases and the V segment lost 4 bases, leaving 7 bases of the junction unmatched. This CDR3 has 15 amino acids. The variable domain in full, completed from reference TRBV19 and TRBJ2-7, reads DGGITQSPKYLFRKEGQNVTLSCEQNLNHDAMYWYRQDPGQGLRLIYYSQIVNDFQKGDIAEGYSVSREKKESFPLTVTSAQKNPTAFYLCASSTPRTGGDEQYFGPGTRLTVT.

The V gene is TRBV30, the J gene TRBJ1-2; TRBD1 might be the D (5 bases). CDR3 length: 13 amino acids. The germline CDR1 and CDR2 sequences are GTSNPN and SVGIG (reference sequence). Trimming cost V 0 bases and J 4 bases, with 9 bases left between them. The CDR3 here is CAWSVGLTYGYTF. The CDR3 bases are TGTGCCTGGAGTGTGGGGCTAACCTATGGCTACACCTTC.

This sequence joins TRBV5-6 and TRBJ1-1; D remains ambiguous. Deletions cut 4 bases from V and 2 bases from J, with 9 bases between. Looked up from germline, CDR1 is SGHDT and CDR2 is YYEEEE. This CDR3 spans 13 amino acids. The CDR3 spells CASSRGVNTEAFF. The DNA of the CDR3 is TGTGCCAGCAGCCGCGGCGTCAACACTGAAGCTTTCTTT.

This chain links TRBV7-8 with TRBJ1-2, with 9 nucleotides matching TRBD1. The germline V gene encodes CDR1 SGHVS and CDR2 FQNEAQ. With V trimmed by 3 bases and J by 4 bases, 6 bases remained unmatched. The CDR3 spans 15 residues. The CDR3 region is CASSLGTGSAYGYTF. The CDR3 DNA sequence: TGTGCCAGCAGCTTGGGGACAGGGTCTGCCTATGGCTACACCTTC.

The J gene is TRBJ2-5, the V gene TRBV7-9, with D possibly matching TRBD2 (6 bases). With 8 bases removed from V and 1 base from J, the gap between germline ends came to 11 bases. The germline CDR1 and CDR2 sequences are SEHNR and FQNEAQ (reference sequence). There are 13 residues in the CDR3. The chain's CDR3 is CASGGLPQETQYF. The DNA for the CDR3 is TGTGCCAGCGGGGGACTCCCCCAAGAGACCCAGTACTTC.

This clone was recorded only once. The rearrangement uses TRBV9 and TRBJ2-7; D is possibly TRBD2 (5 bases). CDR1 is SGDLS and CDR2 is YYNGEE in the germline V gene. The CDR3 runs 15 residues. The V and J ends lost 0 bases and 0 bases respectively, with 10 bases between them. The CDR3 bases are TGTGCCAGCAGCGTAGAGGAAGGGAGCTCCTACGAGCAGTACTTC. This sequence encodes CASSVEEGSSYEQYF.

The rearrangement uses TRBV27 and TRBJ1-4, with D uncertain. The V end was cut by 2 bases, the J end by 5 bases, with 12 bases between. Germline V gene data show CDR1 as MNHEY and CDR2 as SMNVEV (reference sequence). The CDR3 has 15 residues. This chain's CDR3 is CASSLRWAANEKLFF. CDR3 DNA: TGTGCCAGCAGTTTAAGGTGGGCTGCGAATGAAAAACTGTTTTTT.

The rearrangement links TRBV19 to TRBJ2-5, with TRBD2 matching over 8 bases. The CDR3 spans 14 residues. V dropped 5 bases and J dropped 11; count of bases not matched to a gene: 13. Germline V gives CDR1 LNHDA, CDR2 SQIVND (reference sequence). The CDR3 sequence: CASSLTRPGGEQYF. The CDR3 nucleotides are TGTGCCAGTAGTTTAACCAGGCCGGGGGGGGAGCAGTACTTC.

The chain combines TRBV28 with TRBJ2-7; 9 bases are a match to TRBD1. The germline V gene encodes CDR1 MDHEN and CDR2 SYDVKM. Trimming removed 5 bases from V and 3 bases from J; junction bases left unmatched: 5. The CDR3 consists of 14 residues. CDR3 sequence (DNA): TGTGCCAGCAGTCCGGGGACAGGGTACTACGAGCAGTACTTC. Translated, it gives CASSPGTGYYEQYF.

The genes are TRBV18 and TRBJ2-5, with 8 positions matching TRBD1. The germline gives CDR1 KGHSH, CDR2 LQKENI. V was clipped by 2 bases and J by 5 bases; unmatched bases: 7. The CDR3 is 15 amino acids. The CDR3 loop reads CASSPIYDRGETQYF. For the CDR3, the DNA is TGTGCCAGCTCACCAATTTACGACAGGGGCGAGACCCAGTACTTC.

The V and J genes are TRBV2 and TRBJ1-2, with TRBD1 identical over 9 bases. V trimming: 6 bases; J trimming: 1 base; junction bases outside the gene matches: 6. CDR1 is SNHLY and CDR2 is FYNNEI in the germline V gene. The CDR3 sequence is 15 residues long. In DNA, the CDR3 is TGTGCCAGCAGGGTTGACAGGGGGAGTAACTATGGCTACACCTTC. It codes for CASRVDRGSNYGYTF. The full variable domain, with the rest looked up from reference TRBV2 and TRBJ1-2, is EPEVTQTPSHQVTQMGQEVILRCVPISNHLYFYWYRQILGQKVEFLVSFYNNEISEKSEIFDDQFSVERPDGSNFTLKIRSTKLEDSAMYFCASRVDRGSNYGYTFGSGTRLTVV.